The 3 T cell receptor beta chains in this list originate from one sample, sequenced in a study of vaccination and CD4 T cells after COVID-19. No antigen has been assigned to these receptors. Treatment specified: roughly nine-day PBMC culture with coronavirus spike peptide pools or control peptides (ViraFEST assay). The Oncomine TCR Beta short-read assay generated sequence data from the DNA of cultured CD4+ T cells. TCRdb fed the PCR reads into MiXCR, producing one record per CDR3 protein. The sample records some 10,000 distinct CDR3 sequences, 64% being singletons. The sequenced sample consisted of CD4+ T cells from blood, cultured in vitro. The origin of the receptors is a human donor who had recovered from COVID-19.

The chain joins TRBV14 to TRBJ2-7; D remains ambiguous. The V end lost 0 bases, the J end lost 7 bases, and 10 bases lay between the germline ends. CDR1 is SGHDN, CDR2 FVKESK, per germline. This CDR3 spans 13 amino acids. CDR3 protein: CASSQDKTSEQYF. As DNA, the CDR3 is TGTGCCAGCAGCCAAGATAAGACCTCGGAGCAGTACTTC.

V gene TRBV30 combines with J gene TRBJ1-2; D remains ambiguous. V dropped 1 base and J dropped 8 bases, with 11 bases sitting between them. This CDR3 has 12 residues. The germline V gene has CDR1 GTSNPN and CDR2 SVGIG (reference sequence). The CDR3 sequence is CAWSEDRQGYTF. CDR3 DNA sequence: TGTGCCTGGAGTGAAGATCGCCAGGGCTACACCTTC.

The J gene is TRBJ2-3, the V gene TRBV30; D not resolved. Germline V gene lookup returns CDR1 GTSNPN and CDR2 SVGIG (reference sequence). V lost 2 bases and J lost 4, with 4 bases in between. The CDR3 totals 11 residues. CDR3 region: CAWSSADTQYF. The CDR3 DNA follows: TGTGCCTGGAGTTCCGCAGATACGCAGTATTTT.